This T cell receptor (beta chain) came from a study of blood T cell repertoires in COVID-19. The overall study: Both acute and convalescent COVID-19 samples were obtained from the United States, Italy and Spain. The cDNA or gDNA used as material had been derived from T cells, B-cell-depleted T cells, or PBMCs.

In the authors' methods: It was from reference gene primer amplification that nucleated cell counts were estimated. The repertoire was sequenced with immunoSEQ multiplex PCR; TCRdb's copy has only in-frame clones and lacks some. The V and J calls and clone size come from that table; D and trimming were worked out from the DNA. The data contain about 33,000 clones, approximately 89% of them seen just once; the ten biggest clones take up approximately 7%. Germline V lookup: CDR1 SEHNR, CDR2 FQNEAQ (reference sequence). Trimming pared 5 bases from V and 0 bases from J, leaving 6 bases between. CDR3 length: 13 amino acids.

Sample: peripheral blood. The chain recombines TRBV7-9 with TRBJ2-3; D is unresolved. This TCR derives from a human donor in a cohort sampled during active COVID-19. CDR3 sequence reads: CASSKTSTDTQYF. In nucleotides, the CDR3 is TGTGCCAGCAGCAAGACTAGCACAGATACGCAGTATTTT.